One TCR beta chain is described in this entry. The entry originates in a study of blood T cell repertoires in COVID-19. In the study overall: Acute and convalescent COVID-19 specimens originated in the United States, Italy and Spain. T cells, B-cell-depleted T cells, or PBMCs provided the cDNA or gDNA that served as material.

Under the authors' procedure: It was from reference gene primer amplification that nucleated cell counts were estimated. Here immunoSEQ multiplex PCR was the method, and the copy in TCRdb shows in-frame clones only, minus some. The V and J calls and clone size come from that table; D and trimming were worked out from the DNA. This sample has approximately 330,000 clones, with approximately 90% found just once. Germline values: CDR1 MDHEN, CDR2 SYDVKM. Trimming removed 6 bases from V and 2 bases from J, with 17 bases in between. The CDR3 is made up of 15 amino acids. In Seattle, patients joined the study during active infection and were tracked longitudinally.

This receptor was taken from a man aged 25 to 40 with COVID-19, enrolled during active disease. Material for sequencing was peripheral blood. The rearrangement joins TRBV28 to TRBJ2-7; D is perhaps TRBD1 (6 bases). The CDR3 coding sequence is TGTGCCAGCAGGGAACAGGGTGGCCGGGCCTACGAGCAGTACTTC. Amino acid sequence: CASREQGGRAYEQYF. Looking up the rest from reference TRBV28 and TRBJ2-7 gives the full variable domain: DVKVTQSSRYLVKRTGEKVFLECVQDMDHENMFWYRQDPGLGLRLIYFSYDVKMKEKGDIPEGYSVSREKKERFSLILESASTNQTSMYLCASREQGGRAYEQYFGPGTRLTVT.